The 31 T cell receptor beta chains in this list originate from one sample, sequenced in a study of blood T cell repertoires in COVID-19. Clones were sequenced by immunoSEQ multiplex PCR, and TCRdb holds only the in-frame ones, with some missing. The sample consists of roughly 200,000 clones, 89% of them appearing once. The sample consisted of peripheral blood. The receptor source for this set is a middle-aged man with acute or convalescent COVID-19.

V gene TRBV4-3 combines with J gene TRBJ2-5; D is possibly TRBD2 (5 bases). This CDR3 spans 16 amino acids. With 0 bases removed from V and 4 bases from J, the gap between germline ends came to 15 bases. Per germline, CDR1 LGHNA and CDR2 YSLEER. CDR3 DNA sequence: TGCGCCAGCAGCCAAGATCAGAGGGCGGCTCCAGAGACCCAGTACTTC. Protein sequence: CASSQDQRAAPETQYF.

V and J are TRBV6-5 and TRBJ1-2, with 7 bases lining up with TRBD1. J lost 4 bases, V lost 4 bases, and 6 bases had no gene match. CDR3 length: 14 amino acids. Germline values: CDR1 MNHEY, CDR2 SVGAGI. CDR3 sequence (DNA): TGTGCCAGCAGTTCCGGACAGGAGATCTATGGCTACACCTTC. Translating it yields CASSSGQEIYGYTF.

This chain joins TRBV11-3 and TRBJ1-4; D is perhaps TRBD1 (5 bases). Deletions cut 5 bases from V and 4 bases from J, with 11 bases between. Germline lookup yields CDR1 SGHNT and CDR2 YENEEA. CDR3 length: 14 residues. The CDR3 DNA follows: TGTGCCAGCAGCCCAGGAGGGGTTAATGAAAAACTGTTTTTT. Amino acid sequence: CASSPGGVNEKLFF.

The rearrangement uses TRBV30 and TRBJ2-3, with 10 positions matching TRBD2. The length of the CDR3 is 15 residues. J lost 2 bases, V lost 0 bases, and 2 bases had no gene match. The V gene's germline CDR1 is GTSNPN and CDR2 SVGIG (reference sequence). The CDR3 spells CAWSVLAGVTDTQYF. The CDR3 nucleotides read TGTGCCTGGAGTGTTCTAGCGGGGGTCACAGATACGCAGTATTTT.

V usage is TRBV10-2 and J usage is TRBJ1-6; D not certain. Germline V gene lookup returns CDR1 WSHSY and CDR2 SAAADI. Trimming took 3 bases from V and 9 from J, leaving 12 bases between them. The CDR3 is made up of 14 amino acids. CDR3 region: CASSDAGTPSPLHF. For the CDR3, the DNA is TGCGCCAGCAGTGACGCAGGTACCCCTTCACCCCTCCACTTT.

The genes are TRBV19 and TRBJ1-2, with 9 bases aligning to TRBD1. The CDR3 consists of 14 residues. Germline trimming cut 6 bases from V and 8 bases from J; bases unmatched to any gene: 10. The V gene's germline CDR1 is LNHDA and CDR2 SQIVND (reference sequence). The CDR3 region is CASRPGQGTGGYTF. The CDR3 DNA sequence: TGTGCCAGTAGGCCTGGACAGGGGACTGGCGGCTACACCTTC.

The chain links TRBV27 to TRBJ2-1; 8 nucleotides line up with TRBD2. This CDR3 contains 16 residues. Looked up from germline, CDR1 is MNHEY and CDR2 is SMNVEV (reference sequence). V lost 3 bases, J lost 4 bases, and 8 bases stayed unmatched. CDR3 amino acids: CASSFRRGAGYNEQFF. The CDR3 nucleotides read TGTGCCAGCAGTTTTCGGCGGGGGGCGGGATACAATGAGCAGTTCTTC.

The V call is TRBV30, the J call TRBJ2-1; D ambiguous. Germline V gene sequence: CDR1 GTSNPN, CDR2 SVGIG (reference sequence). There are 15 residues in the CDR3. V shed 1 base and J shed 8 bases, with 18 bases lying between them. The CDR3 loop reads CAWSGPSPLEDEQFF. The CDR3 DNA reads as TGTGCCTGGAGTGGTCCCTCGCCCCTCGAGGATGAGCAGTTCTTC.

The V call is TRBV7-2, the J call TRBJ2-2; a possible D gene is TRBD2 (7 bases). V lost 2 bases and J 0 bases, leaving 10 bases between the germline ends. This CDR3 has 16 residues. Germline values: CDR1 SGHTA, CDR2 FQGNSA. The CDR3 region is CASSLMGGPNTGELFF. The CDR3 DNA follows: TGTGCCAGCAGCTTAATGGGGGGGCCGAACACCGGGGAGCTGTTTTTT.

CDR3 nucleotide sequence: TGTGCCAGTAGCCCCCGCCCAGGTAGCGTCACCCGTGAGACCCAGTACTTC. Protein: CASSPRPGSVTRETQYF. The chain is built from TRBV19 and TRBJ2-5; D is perhaps TRBD2 (5 bases). The V gene lost 6 bases and the J gene lost 5 bases, with 25 bases spanning the gap. This CDR3 is 17 amino acids long. Germline CDR1 reads LNHDA; CDR2 reads SQIVND (reference sequence). Combining the CDR3 with reference TRBV19 and TRBJ2-5 gives the whole variable domain DGGITQSPKYLFRKEGQNVTLSCEQNLNHDAMYWYRQDPGQGLRLIYYSQIVNDFQKGDIAEGYSVSREKKESFPLTVTSAQKNPTAFYLCASSPRPGSVTRETQYFGPGTRLLVL.

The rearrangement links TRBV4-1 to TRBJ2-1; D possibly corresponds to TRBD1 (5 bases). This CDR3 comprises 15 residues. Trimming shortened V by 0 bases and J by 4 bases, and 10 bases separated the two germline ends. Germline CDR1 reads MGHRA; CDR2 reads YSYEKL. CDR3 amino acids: CASSQEGERYNEQFF. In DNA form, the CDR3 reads TGCGCCAGCAGCCAAGAAGGGGAAAGGTACAATGAGCAGTTCTTC.

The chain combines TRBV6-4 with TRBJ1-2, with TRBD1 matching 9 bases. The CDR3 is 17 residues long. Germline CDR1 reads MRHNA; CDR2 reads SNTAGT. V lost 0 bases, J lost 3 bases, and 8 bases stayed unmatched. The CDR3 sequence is CASSDSGTGKDYYGYTF. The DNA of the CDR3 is TGTGCCAGCAGTGACTCGGGGACAGGGAAGGATTACTATGGCTACACCTTC.

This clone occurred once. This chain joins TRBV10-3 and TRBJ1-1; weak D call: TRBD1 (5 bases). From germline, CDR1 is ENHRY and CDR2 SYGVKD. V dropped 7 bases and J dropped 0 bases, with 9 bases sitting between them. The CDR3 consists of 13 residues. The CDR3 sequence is CAIKGDMNTEAFF. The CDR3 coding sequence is TGTGCCATCAAAGGGGATATGAACACTGAAGCTTTCTTT.

CDR3 amino acids: CASSPSLPDTQYF. The CDR3, as DNA: TGTGCCAGCTCACCATCCCTCCCAGATACGCAGTATTTT. The chain has TRBV18 and TRBJ2-3; D remains unclear. V was cut by 2 bases and J by 4 bases, with 7 bases left in between. Germline V gene sequence: CDR1 KGHSH, CDR2 LQKENI. This CDR3 has 13 amino acids.

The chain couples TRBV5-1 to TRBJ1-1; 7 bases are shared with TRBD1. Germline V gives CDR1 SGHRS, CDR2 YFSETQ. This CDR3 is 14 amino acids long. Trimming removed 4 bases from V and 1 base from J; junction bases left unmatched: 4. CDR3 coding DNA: TGCGCCAGCAGCCCGGGGGACAGGAACACTGAAGCTTTCTTT. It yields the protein CASSPGDRNTEAFF.

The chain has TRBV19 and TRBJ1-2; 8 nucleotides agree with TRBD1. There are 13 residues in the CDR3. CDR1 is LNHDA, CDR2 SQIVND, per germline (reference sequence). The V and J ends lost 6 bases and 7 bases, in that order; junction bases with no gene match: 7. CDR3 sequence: CASSLDRGRGYTF. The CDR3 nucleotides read TGTGCCAGTAGCCTAGACAGGGGACGTGGCTACACCTTC.

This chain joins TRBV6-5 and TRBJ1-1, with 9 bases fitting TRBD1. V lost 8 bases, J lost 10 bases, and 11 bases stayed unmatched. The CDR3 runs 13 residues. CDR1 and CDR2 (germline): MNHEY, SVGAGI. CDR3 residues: CASRKTGGIGAFF. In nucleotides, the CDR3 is TGTGCCAGCCGTAAAACAGGGGGCATAGGAGCTTTCTTT.

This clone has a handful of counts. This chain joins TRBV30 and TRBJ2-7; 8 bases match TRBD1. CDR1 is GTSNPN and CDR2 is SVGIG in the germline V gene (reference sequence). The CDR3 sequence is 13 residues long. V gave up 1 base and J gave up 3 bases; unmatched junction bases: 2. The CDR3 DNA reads TGTGCCTGGAGTGGGACAGGGATCTACGAGCAGTACTTC. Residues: CAWSGTGIYEQYF. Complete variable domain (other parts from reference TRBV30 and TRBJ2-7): SQTIHQWPATLVQPVGSPLSLECTVEGTSNPNLYWYRQAAGRGLQLLFYSVGIGQISSEVPQNLSASRPQDRQFILSSKKLLLSDSGFYLCAWSGTGIYEQYFGPGTRLTVT.

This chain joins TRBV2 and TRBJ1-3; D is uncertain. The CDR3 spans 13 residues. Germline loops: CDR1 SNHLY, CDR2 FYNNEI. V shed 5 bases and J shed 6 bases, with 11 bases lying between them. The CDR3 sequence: CASSPTGENTIYF. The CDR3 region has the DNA TGTGCCAGCAGTCCGACGGGAGAAAACACCATATATTTT.

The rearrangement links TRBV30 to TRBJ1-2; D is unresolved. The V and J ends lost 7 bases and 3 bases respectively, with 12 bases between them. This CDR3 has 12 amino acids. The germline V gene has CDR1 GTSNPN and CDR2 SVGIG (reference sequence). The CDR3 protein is CASLSLDYGYTF. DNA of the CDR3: TGTGCCTCCCTATCCCTAGACTATGGCTACACCTTC.

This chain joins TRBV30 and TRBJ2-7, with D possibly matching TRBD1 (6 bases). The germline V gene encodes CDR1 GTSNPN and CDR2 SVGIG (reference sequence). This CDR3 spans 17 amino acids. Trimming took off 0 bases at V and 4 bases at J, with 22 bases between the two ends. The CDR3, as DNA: TGTGCCTGGAGTGTATCGCGGGCAACAGGGAAGGGGTACGAGCAGTACTTC. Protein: CAWSVSRATGKGYEQYF.

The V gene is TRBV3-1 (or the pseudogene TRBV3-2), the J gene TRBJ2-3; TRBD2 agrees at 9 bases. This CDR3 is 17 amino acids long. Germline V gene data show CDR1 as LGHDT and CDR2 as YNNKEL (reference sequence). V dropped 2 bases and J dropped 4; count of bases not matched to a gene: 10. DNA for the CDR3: TGTGCCAGCAGCCAACCCGTGAAGCGGGGGGCGGCAGATACGCAGTATTTT. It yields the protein CASSQPVKRGAADTQYF.

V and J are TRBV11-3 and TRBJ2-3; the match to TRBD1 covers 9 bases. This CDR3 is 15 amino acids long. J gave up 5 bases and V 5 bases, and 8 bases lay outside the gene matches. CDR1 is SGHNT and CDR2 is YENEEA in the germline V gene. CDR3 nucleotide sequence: TGTGCCAGCAGCAAAGGGACAGGGAAGGAAGATACGCAGTATTTT. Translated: CASSKGTGKEDTQYF.

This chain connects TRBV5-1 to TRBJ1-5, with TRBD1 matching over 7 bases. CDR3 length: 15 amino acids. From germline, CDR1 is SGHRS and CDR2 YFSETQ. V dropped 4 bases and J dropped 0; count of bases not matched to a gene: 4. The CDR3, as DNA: TGCGCCAGCAGCCTGGACAGGCCTAGCAATCAGCCCCAGCATTTT. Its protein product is CASSLDRPSNQPQHF.

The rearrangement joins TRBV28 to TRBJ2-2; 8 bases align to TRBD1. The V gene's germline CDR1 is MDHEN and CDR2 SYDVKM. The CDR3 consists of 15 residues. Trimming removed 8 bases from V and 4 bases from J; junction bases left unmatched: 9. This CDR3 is CASAPRGRFTGELFF. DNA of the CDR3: TGTGCCAGCGCCCCCAGGGGGCGATTCACCGGGGAGCTGTTTTTT.

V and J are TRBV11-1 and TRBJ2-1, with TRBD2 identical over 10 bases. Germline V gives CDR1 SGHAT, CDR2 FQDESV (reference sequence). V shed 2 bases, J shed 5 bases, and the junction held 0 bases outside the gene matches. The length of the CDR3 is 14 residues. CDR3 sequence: CASSLLAGDNEQFF. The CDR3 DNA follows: TGTGCCAGCAGCTTACTAGCGGGGGACAATGAGCAGTTCTTC. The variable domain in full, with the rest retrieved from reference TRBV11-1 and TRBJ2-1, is EAEVAQSPRYKITEKSQAVAFWCDPISGHATLYWYRQILGQGPELLVQFQDESVVDDSQLPKDRFSAERLKGVDSTLKIQPAELGDSAMYLCASSLLAGDNEQFFGPGTRLTVL.

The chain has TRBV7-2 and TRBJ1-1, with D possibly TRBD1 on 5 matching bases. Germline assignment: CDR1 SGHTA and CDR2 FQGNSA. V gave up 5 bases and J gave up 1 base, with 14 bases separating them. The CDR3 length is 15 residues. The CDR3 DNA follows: TGTGCCAGCAGCCCGTGGGGGGTAGGGAACACTGAAGCTTTCTTT. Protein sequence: CASSPWGVGNTEAFF.

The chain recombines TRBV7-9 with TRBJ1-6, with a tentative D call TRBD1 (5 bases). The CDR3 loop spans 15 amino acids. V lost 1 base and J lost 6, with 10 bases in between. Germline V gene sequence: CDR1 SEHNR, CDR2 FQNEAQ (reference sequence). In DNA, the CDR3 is TGTGCCAGCAGCTTAGAAGGCCAGGGTAATTCACCCCTCCACTTT. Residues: CASSLEGQGNSPLHF. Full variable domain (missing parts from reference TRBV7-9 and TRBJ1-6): DTGVSQNPRHKITKRGQNVTFRCDPISEHNRLYWYRQTLGQGPEFLTYFQNEAQLEKSRLLSDRFSAERPKGSFSTLEIQRTEQGDSAMYLCASSLEGQGNSPLHFGNGTRLTVT.

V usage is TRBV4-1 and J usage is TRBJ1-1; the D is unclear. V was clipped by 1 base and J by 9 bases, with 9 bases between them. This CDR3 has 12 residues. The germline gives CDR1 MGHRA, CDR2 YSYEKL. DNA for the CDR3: TGCGCCAGCAGCCAAGGGGCCAGTCAAGCTTTCTTT. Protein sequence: CASSQGASQAFF.

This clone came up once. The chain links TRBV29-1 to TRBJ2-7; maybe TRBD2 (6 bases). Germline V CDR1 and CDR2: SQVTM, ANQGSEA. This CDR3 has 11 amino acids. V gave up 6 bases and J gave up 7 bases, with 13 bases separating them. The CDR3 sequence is CSVTGGEEQYF. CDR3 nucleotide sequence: TGCAGCGTCACCGGGGGTGAAGAGCAGTACTTC.

The CDR3 sequence is CASSESGEVSLNFF. The CDR3 DNA is TGCGCCAGCAGTGAGTCGGGGGAGGTCTCCCTTAATTTCTTT. V is TRBV10-2 and J is TRBJ1-1; D perhaps matches TRBD1 (5 bases). Looked up from germline, CDR1 is WSHSY and CDR2 is SAAADI. The CDR3 is 14 residues long. V was pared by 0 bases and J by 13 bases, with 18 bases between.